The sequence of this TCR beta chain was determined in a study of shared clonotypes between healthy human individuals. Points from the study as a whole: In four donors, roughly 5.2% of naive CD4 clonotypes appeared in common.

Both subsets, CD45RA+ naive and CD45RA-negative memory, were split from the CD4+ cells. Some clones are missing from TCRdb's copy, which holds only in-frame ones; the method was immunoSEQ multiplex PCR. The sample lists 2 million to 2.5 million clones, approximately 96% occurring once. Concerning this clone: Antigen: not known.

Germline CDR1 reads KGHSH; CDR2 reads LQKENI. This CDR3 spans 13 amino acids. V lost 2 bases and J 7 bases, leaving 9 bases between the germline ends. Sequencing input: naive CD4+ T cells sorted from blood. Regarding subset: CD45RA+ positively selected. V gene TRBV18 combines with J gene TRBJ2-1; D remains unclear. The origin of this receptor is a man between 18 and 35 years old in good health. The CDR3 spells CASSPSRINEQFF. CDR3 nucleotide sequence: TGTGCCAGCTCACCAAGCAGGATAAATGAGCAGTTCTTC.